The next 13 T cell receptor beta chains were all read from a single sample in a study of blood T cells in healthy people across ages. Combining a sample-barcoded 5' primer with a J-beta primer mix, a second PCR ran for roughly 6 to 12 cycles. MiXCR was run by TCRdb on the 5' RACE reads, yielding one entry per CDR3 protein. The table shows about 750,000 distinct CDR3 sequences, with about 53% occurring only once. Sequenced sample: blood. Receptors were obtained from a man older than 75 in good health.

DNA for the CDR3: TGTGCCAGCAGTCCGTTGGGGGCGGGAGGGTCCAACGAGCAGTACTTC. Encoded protein: CASSPLGAGGSNEQYF. The chain uses TRBV27 and TRBJ2-4; 9 bases are a match to TRBD2. The J call is uncertain, as TRBJ2-7 better fits the DNA end. The CDR3 sequence is 16 residues long. In germline, CDR1 is MNHEY, CDR2 SMNVEV (reference sequence).

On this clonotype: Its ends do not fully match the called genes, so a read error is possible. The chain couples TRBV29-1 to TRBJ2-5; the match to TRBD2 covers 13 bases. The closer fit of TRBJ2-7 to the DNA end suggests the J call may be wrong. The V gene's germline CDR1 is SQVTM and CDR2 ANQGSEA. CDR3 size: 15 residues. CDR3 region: CGVVGLAGAGGEQYF. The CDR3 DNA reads TGCGGCGTTGTAGGACTAGCGGGAGCCGGCGGCGAGCAGTACTTC.

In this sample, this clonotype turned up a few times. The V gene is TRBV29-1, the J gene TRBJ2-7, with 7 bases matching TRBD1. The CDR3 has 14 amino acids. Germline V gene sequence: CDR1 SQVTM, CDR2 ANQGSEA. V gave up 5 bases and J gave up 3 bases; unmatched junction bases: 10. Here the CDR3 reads CSVRDSSLIYEQYF. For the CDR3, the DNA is TGCAGCGTTAGGGACAGCTCATTAATCTACGAGCAGTACTTC.

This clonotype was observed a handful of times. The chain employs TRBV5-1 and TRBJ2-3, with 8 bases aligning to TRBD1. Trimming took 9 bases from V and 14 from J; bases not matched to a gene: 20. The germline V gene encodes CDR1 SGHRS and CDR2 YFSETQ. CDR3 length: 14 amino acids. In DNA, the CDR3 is TGCGCCACCTCGCCGGGACAGGAGATCGGATACGCGTATTTT. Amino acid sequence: CATSPGQEIGYAYF.

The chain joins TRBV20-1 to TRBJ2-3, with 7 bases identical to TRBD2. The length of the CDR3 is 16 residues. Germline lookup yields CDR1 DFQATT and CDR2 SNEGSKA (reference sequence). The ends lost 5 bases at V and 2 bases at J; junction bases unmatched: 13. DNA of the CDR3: TGCAGTGCTTCCGAGGGGCGTCTAGCGGTCACAGATACGCAGTATTTT. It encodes CSASEGRLAVTDTQYF.

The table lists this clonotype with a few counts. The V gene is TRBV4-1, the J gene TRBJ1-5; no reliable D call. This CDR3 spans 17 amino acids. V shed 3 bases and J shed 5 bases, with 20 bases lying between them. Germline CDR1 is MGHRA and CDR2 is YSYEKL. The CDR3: CASSHPLGAGVHQPQHF. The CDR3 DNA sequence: TGCGCCAGCAGCCACCCTCTAGGTGCCGGGGTGCATCAGCCCCAGCATTTT.

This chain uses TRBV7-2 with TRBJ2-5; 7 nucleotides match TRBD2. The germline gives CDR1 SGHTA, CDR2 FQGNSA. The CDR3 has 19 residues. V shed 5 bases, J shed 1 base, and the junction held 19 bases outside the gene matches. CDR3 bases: TGTGCCAGCAGCGTGCTCGGAGTATTCGGCGGGAGCACCCAAGAGACCCAGTACTTC. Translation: CASSVLGVFGGSTQETQYF.

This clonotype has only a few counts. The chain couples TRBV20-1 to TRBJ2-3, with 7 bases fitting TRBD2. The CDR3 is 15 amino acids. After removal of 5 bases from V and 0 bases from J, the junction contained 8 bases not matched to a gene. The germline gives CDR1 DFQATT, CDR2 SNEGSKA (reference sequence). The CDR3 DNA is TGCAGTGCTTTCGATACTAGCGTTAGCACAGATACGCAGTATTTT. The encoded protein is CSAFDTSVSTDTQYF.

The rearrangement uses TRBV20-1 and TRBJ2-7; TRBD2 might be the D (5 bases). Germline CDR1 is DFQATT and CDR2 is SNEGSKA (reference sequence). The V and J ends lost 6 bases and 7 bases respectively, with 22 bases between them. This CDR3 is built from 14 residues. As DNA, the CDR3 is TGCAGTGCGTCTAAGCCGGTATCCGGGGAGGAGCAGTACTTC. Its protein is CSASKPVSGEEQYF.

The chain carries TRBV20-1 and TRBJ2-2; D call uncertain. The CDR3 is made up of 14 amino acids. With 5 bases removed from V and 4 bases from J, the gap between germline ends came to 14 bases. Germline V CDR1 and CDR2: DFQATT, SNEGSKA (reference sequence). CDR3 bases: TGCAGTGCTCTGCACCCACGAGGCACCGGGGAGCTGTTTTTT. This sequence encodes CSALHPRGTGELFF.

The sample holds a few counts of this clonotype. The CDR3 here is CSVDRAAWGETQYF. CDR3 DNA: TGCAGCGTTGATAGGGCCGCTTGGGGAGAGACCCAGTACTTC. The chain carries TRBV29-1 and TRBJ2-5; D is unclear. The CDR3 length is 14 residues. CDR1 is SQVTM, CDR2 ANQGSEA, per germline. V lost 3 bases and J 4 bases, leaving 15 bases between the germline ends. Together with reference TRBV29-1 and TRBJ2-5, the CDR3 gives the full variable domain: SAVISQKPSRDICQRGTSLTIQCQVDSQVTMMFWYRQQPGQSLTLIATANQGSEATYESGFVIDKFPISRPNLTFSTLTVSNMSPEDSSIYLCSVDRAAWGETQYFGPGTRLLVL.

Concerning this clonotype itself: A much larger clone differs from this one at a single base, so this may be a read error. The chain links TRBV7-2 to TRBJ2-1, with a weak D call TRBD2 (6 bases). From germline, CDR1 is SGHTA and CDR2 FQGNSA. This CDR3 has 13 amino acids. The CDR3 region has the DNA TGTGCCAGCATAAGCGGGTACAACAAGGAGCAGTTCTTC. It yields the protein CASISGYNKEQFF.

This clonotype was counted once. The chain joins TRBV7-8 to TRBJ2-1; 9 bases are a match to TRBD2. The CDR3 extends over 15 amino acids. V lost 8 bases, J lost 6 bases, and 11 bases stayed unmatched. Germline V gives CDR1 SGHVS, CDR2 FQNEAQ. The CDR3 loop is CASRPVAGVINEQFF. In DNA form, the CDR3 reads TGTGCCAGCCGCCCTGTAGCGGGAGTCATCAATGAGCAGTTCTTC.